The present T cell receptor (beta chain) was sequenced within a study of blood T cell repertoires in COVID-19. Authors' data handling: Estimation of nucleated cell counts relied on the amplification of reference gene primers. Sequenced by immunoSEQ multiplex PCR; TCRdb stores in-frame clones only, minus some. That table supplies the V and J calls and clone size; D and trimming were determined from the DNA. In the table there are around 170,000 clones, around 83% of which are singletons. The sequenced sample consisted of peripheral blood. This receptor was taken from a woman between 65 and 79 years old with COVID-19, enrolled during active disease.

CDR3 DNA: TGTGCCATCAGACCAGGGGGCCTTAACTATGGCTACACCTTC. Amino acids: CAIRPGGLNYGYTF. The chain recombines TRBV10-3 with TRBJ1-2, with TRBD1 matching over 8 bases. V lost 6 bases to trimming and J lost 1 base; unmatched junction nucleotides: 4. The CDR3 is 14 amino acids. Germline V lookup: CDR1 ENHRY, CDR2 SYGVKD.